The T cell receptor (beta chain) under discussion was sequenced for a study of T cell repertoires in cytomegalovirus infection. TCRdb re-analysed the reads in MiXCR, keeping a single row per CDR3 protein. This sample has around 280,000 distinct CDR3 sequences, with around 9.6% found just once. In its sample, this clonotype was seen many times. Trimming stripped 2 bases from V and 6 bases from J, with 10 bases between. Germline V gene sequence: CDR1 MNHEY, CDR2 SVGAGI. The CDR3 runs 13 residues. This sequence was found in a human donor in good health (CMV status not recorded). Some clones in this sample may be carry-over from other donors' samples. The rearrangement links TRBV6-5 to TRBJ1-2; D might be TRBD1 (6 bases). What was sequenced was PBMCs. CDR3 sequence (DNA): TGTGCCAGCAGTTACGCGGCAGGGGATGGCTACACCTTC. Its protein product is CASSYAAGDGYTF.